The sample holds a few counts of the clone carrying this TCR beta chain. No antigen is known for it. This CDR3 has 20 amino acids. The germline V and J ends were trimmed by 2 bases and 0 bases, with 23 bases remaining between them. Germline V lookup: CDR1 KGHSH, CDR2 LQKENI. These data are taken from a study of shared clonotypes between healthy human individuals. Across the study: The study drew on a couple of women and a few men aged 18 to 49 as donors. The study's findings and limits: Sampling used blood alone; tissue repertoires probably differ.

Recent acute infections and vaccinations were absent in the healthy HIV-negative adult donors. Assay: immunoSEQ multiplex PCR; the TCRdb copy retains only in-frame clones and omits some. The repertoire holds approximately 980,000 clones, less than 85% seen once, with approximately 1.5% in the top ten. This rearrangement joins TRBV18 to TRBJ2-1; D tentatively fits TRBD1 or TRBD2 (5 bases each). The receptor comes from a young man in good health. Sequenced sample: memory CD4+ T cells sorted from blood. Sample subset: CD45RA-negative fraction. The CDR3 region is CASSPSILTRDGDSYNEQFF. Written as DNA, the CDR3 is TGTGCCAGCTCACCATCTATCCTAACCCGGGACGGAGACTCCTACAATGAGCAGTTCTTC.